This TCR beta chain came from a study of T cell repertoires in cytomegalovirus infection. Study-wide background: Through public TCR beta signatures, both CMV infection and matching HLA type were indicated.

Points from the study as a whole: Clonotype analysis showed dominance of the ex vivo response by HLA-C-restricted CMV-specific TCR beta clonotypes.

Concerning this clonotype: Its antigen is still unknown.

TCRdb called the reads again in MiXCR, with one record for every CDR3 protein. In the table there are about 310,000 distinct CDR3 sequences, roughly 25% of which are singletons. The CDR3 has 13 residues. Deletions cut 3 bases from V and 0 bases from J, with 5 bases between. Germline CDR1 and CDR2: LNHDA and SQIVND (reference sequence). The specimen was cultured PBMCs, collected from culture after CMV antigen stimulation. The chain has TRBV19 and TRBJ1-1; D is unresolved. The sequence derives from a human donor in good health (CMV status not recorded). Some clones in this sample may be carry-over from other donors' samples. The CDR3 loop is CASSIGVNTEAFF. CDR3 bases: TGTGCCAGTAGTATTGGAGTGAACACTGAAGCTTTCTTT.